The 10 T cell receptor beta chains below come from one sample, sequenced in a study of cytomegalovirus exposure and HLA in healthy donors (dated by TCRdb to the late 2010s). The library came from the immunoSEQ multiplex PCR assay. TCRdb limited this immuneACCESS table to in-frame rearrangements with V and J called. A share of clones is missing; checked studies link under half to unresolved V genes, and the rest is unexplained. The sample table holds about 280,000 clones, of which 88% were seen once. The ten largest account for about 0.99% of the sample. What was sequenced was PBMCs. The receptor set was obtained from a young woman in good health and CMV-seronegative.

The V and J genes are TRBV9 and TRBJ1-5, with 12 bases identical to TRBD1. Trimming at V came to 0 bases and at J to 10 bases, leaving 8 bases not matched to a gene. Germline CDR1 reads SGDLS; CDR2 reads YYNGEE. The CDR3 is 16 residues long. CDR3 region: CASSVDSGTGGDPQHF. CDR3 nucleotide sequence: TGTGCCAGCAGCGTAGACTCAGGGACAGGGGGCGATCCCCAGCATTTT.

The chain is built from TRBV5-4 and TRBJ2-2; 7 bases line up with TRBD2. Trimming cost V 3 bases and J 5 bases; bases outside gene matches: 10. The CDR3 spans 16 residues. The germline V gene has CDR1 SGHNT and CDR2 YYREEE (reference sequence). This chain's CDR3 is CASSSRAGSITGELFF. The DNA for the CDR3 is TGTGCCAGCAGCTCACGAGCGGGAAGTATAACCGGGGAGCTGTTTTTT.

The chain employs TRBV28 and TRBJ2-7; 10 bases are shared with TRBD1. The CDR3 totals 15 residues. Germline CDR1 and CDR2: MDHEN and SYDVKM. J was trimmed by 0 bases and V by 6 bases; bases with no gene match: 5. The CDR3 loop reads CASRKDRGGSYEQYF. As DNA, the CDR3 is TGTGCCAGCAGGAAGGACAGGGGGGGCTCCTACGAGCAGTACTTC. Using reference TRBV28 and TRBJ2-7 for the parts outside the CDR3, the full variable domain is DVKVTQSSRYLVKRTGEKVFLECVQDMDHENMFWYRQDPGLGLRLIYFSYDVKMKEKGDIPEGYSVSREKKERFSLILESASTNQTSMYLCASRKDRGGSYEQYFGPGTRLTVT.

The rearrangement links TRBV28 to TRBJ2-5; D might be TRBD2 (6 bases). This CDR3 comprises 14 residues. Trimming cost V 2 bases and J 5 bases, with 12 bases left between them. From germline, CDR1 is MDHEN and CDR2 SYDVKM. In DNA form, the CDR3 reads TGTGCCAGCAGTTTAAAGGGAGGACCCGAGACCCAGTACTTC. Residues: CASSLKGGPETQYF.

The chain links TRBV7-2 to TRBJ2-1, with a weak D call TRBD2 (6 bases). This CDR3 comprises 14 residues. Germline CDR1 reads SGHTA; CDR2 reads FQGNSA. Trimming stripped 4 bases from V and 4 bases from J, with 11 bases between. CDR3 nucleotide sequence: TGTGCCAGCAGCTCGGGAGTACGGTACAATGAGCAGTTCTTC. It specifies CASSSGVRYNEQFF.

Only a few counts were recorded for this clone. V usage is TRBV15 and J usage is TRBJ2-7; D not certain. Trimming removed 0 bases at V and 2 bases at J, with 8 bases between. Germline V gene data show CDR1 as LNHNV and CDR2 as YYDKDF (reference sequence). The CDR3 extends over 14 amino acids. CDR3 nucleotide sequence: TGTGCCACCAGCAGAGATTTGAGAGCCTACGAGCAGTACTTC. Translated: CATSRDLRAYEQYF.

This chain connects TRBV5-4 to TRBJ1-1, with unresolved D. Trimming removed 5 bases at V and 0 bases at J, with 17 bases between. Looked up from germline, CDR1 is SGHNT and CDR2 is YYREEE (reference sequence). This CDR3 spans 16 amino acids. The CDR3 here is CASRRVPRGMNTEAFF. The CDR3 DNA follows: TGTGCCAGCAGACGTGTCCCTCGTGGCATGAACACTGAAGCTTTCTTT.

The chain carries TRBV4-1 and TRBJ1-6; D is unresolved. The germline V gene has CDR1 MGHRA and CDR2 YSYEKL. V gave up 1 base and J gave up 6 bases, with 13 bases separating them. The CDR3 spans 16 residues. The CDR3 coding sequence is TGCGCCAGCAGCCAAGTGGGAGCGGGGTTTAATTCACCCCTCCACTTT. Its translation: CASSQVGAGFNSPLHF.

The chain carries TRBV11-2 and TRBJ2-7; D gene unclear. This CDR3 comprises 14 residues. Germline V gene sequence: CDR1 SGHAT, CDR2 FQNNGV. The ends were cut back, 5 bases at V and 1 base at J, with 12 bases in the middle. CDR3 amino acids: CASSEQQFSYEQYF. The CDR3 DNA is TGTGCCAGCAGCGAACAGCAATTTTCCTACGAGCAGTACTTC.

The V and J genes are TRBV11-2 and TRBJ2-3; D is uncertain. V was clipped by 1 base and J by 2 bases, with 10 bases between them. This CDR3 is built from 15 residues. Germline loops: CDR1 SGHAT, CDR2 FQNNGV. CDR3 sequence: CASSLGHEFTDTQYF. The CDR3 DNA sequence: TGTGCCAGCAGCTTAGGTCACGAGTTCACAGATACGCAGTATTTT.